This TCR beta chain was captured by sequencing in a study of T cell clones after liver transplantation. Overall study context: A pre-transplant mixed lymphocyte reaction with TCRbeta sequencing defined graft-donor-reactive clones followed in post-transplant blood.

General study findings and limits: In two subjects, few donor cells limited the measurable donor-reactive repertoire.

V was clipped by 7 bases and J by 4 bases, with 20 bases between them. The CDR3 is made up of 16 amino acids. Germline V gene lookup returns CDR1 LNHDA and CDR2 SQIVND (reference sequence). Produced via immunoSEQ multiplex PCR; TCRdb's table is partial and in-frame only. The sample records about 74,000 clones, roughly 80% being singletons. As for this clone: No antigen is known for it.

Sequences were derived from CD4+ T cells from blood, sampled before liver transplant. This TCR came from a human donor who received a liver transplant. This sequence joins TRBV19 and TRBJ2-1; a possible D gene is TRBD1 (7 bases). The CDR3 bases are TGTGCCAGTACCTCCCAGGGGGGAATTGAGTACAATGAGCAGTTCTTC. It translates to CASTSQGGIEYNEQFF. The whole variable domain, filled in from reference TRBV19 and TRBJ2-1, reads DGGITQSPKYLFRKEGQNVTLSCEQNLNHDAMYWYRQDPGQGLRLIYYSQIVNDFQKGDIAEGYSVSREKKESFPLTVTSAQKNPTAFYLCASTSQGGIEYNEQFFGPGTRLTVL.